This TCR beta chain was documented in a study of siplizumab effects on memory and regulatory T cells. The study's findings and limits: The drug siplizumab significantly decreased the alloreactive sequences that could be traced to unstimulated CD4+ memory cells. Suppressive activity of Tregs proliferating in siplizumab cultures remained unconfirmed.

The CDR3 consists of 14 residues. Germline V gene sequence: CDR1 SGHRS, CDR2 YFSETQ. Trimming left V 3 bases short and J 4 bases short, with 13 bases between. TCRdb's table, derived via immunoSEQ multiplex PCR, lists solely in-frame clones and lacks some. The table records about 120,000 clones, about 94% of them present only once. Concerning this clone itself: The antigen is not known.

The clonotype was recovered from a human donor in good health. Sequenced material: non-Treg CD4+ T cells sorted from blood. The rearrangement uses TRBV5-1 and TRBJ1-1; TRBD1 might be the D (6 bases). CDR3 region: CASSSSTGSTEAFF. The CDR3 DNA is TGCGCCAGCAGCTCGTCGACAGGAAGCACTGAAGCTTTCTTT.